The rows below give T cell receptor beta chains drawn from one sample of a study of graft-versus-host responses after intestinal transplantation. The antigens of these receptors remain unknown. Sequencing was performed with immunoSEQ multiplex PCR; in TCRdb, only in-frame clones are kept and a portion is missing. The top ten clones hold over 0.15% of a sample with about 89,000 clones, about 95% of them seen once. The input for sequencing was unstimulated CD4+ T cells sorted from spleen or lymph node cells, taken before transplant. These TCRs come from a human donor who was the organ donor for an intestinal transplant. Each CDR3 is given with its conserved first and last residue. Fields, in order: D gene, J gene, clone size, V gene, CDR3 protein, CDR3 DNA. D genes are given only for firm matches. A row's size may be missing; if present it is once, few, many or a size class.

>TRBD1|TRBJ1-3|NA|TRBV9
CASRGTAGNTIYF
TGTGCCAGCAGGGGGACAGCTGGAAACACCATATATTTT
>TRBD1|TRBJ1-2|NA|TRBV19
CASSAPRDSNYGYTF
TGTGCCAGCAGTGCGCCCCGGGACAGTAACTATGGCTACACCTTC
>NA|TRBJ2-7|NA|TRBV5-4
CASSLVQTYEQYF
TGTGCCAGCAGCTTGGTACAAACCTACGAGCAGTACTTC
>TRBD2|TRBJ2-5|NA|TRBV28
CASIGLAGGQETQYF
TGTGCCAGCATCGGCCTAGCGGGGGGGCAAGAGACCCAGTACTTC
>TRBD2|TRBJ2-5|NA|TRBV7-2
CASSPGTSGGAWKETQYF
TGTGCCAGCAGCCCGGGGACTAGCGGGGGGGCCTGGAAAGAGACCCAGTACTTC
>NA|TRBJ2-7|NA|TRBV7-7
CASSPSGASYEQYF
TGTGCCAGCAGCCCCTCGGGGGCCTCCTACGAGCAGTACTTC
>NA|TRBJ2-6|NA|TRBV19
CASSKVSGANVLTF
TGTGCCAGTAGTAAGGTCTCTGGGGCCAACGTCCTGACTTTC
>TRBD1|TRBJ1-6|NA|TRBV7-2
CASSPVGTGGSPLHF
TGTGCCAGCAGCCCAGTCGGGACAGGGGGTTCACCCCTCCACTTT
>NA|TRBJ2-1|NA|TRBV25-1
CASGFGDSSYNEQFF
TGTGCCAGCGGCTTCGGGGATTCCTCCTACAATGAGCAGTTCTTC
>TRBD1|TRBJ1-1|NA|TRBV5-1
CASSGGTGNTEAFF
TGCGCCAGCAGCGGCGGGACAGGGAACACTGAAGCTTTCTTT
>TRBD1|TRBJ2-7|once|TRBV28
CASSSGQVPYEQYF
TGTGCCAGCAGTTCCGGACAGGTCCCCTACGAGCAGTACTTC
>TRBD2|TRBJ2-2|NA|TRBV7-6
CASSSTTGLAGGWNTGELFF
TGTGCCAGCAGCTCGACCACGGGACTAGCGGGGGGGTGGAACACCGGGGAGCTGTTTTTT
>TRBD1|TRBJ2-7|NA|TRBV19
CASSIAKGAYEQYF
TGTGCCAGTAGTATAGCAAAGGGGGCGTACGAGCAGTACTTC
>NA|TRBJ1-1|NA|TRBV15
CATGQRSNTEAFF
TGTGCAACCGGCCAGCGGTCGAACACTGAAGCTTTCTTT
>TRBD2|TRBJ2-5|NA|TRBV28
CAISGGAQETQYF
TGTGCCATTAGCGGGGGGGCCCAAGAGACCCAGTACTTC
>NA|TRBJ2-2|NA|TRBV30
CAWSGLGWNTGELFF
TGTGCCTGGAGCGGACTTGGCTGGAACACCGGGGAGCTGTTTTTT
>NA|TRBJ2-7|NA|TRBV7-2
CASSLAYRGPGEQYF
TGTGCCAGCAGCTTAGCGTATCGGGGGCCGGGCGAGCAGTACTTC
>NA|TRBJ1-6|NA|TRBV27
CASSLSSRPSSYNSPLHF
TGTGCCAGCAGTTTAAGTAGCAGGCCGAGCTCCTATAATTCACCCCTCCACTTT
>NA|TRBJ2-7|NA|TRBV6-6
CASSYSGGSYEQYF
TGTGCCAGCAGTTACTCCGGCGGCTCCTACGAGCAGTACTTC
>NA|TRBJ2-5|NA|TRBV4-2
CASSLDDWRRGETQYF
TGTGCCAGCAGCTTGGATGATTGGAGACGCGGAGAGACCCAGTACTTC
>NA|TRBJ1-3|NA|TRBV5-4
CASSRGGRSSSGNTIYF
TGTGCCAGCAGCAGGGGTGGACGATCGAGCTCTGGAAACACCATATATTTT
>NA|TRBJ1-2|NA|TRBV27
CASSERRTNYGYTF
TGTGCCAGCAGTGAGCGACGGACAAACTATGGCTACACCTTC
>NA|TRBJ2-7|once|TRBV15
CATSRGGYEQYF
TGTGCCACCAGTCGAGGGGGCTACGAGCAGTACTTC
>NA|TRBJ2-3|NA|TRBV28
CASSLLGGTQYF
TGTGCCAGCAGTTTACTCGGAGGCACGCAGTATTTT
>NA|TRBJ1-4|NA|TRBV6-1
CASSSWRNEKLFF
TGTGCCAGCAGTTCGTGGCGAAATGAAAAACTGTTTTTT
>TRBD1|TRBJ1-2|NA|TRBV14
CASSRNNQGARSYGYTF
TGTGCCAGCAGCCGGAATAACCAGGGGGCGCGGAGCTATGGCTACACCTTC
>NA|TRBJ2-1|NA|TRBV7-2
CASSLIGHTDGFEQFF
TGTGCCAGCAGCTTAATAGGCCATACGGACGGATTCGAGCAGTTCTTC
>NA|TRBJ2-1|NA|TRBV10-1
CASSAGFSYNEQFF
TGCGCCAGCAGTGCAGGTTTTTCCTACAATGAGCAGTTCTTC
>NA|TRBJ1-4|NA|TRBV6-6
CASSYSSGVRKLFF
TGTGCCAGCAGTTACTCTTCCGGGGTTCGAAAACTGTTTTTT
>NA|TRBJ2-3|NA|TRBV6-5
CASSYDGEHTQYF
TGTGCCAGCAGTTACGACGGGGAGCATACGCAGTATTTT
>NA|TRBJ1-2|NA|TRBV6-1
CASSSGTNYGYTF
TGTGCCAGCAGTTCGGGTACTAACTATGGCTACACCTTC
>NA|TRBJ2-5|NA|TRBV28
CASTTIRDSWQTKPQETQYF
TGTGCCAGCACCACAATCAGAGATAGCTGGCAGACCAAACCCCAAGAGACCCAGTACTTC
>NA|TRBJ1-2|NA|TRBV11-2
CASSLDRATYGYTF
TGTGCCAGCAGCTTAGATCGGGCAACATATGGCTACACCTTC
>NA|TRBJ1-1|NA|TRBV28
CASTFTDEAFF
TGTGCCAGCACCTTCACAGATGAAGCTTTCTTT
>NA|TRBJ2-3|NA|TRBV5-1
CASSLVQGTDTQYF
TGCGCCAGCAGCTTGGTACAGGGCACAGATACGCAGTATTTT
>NA|TRBJ2-5|NA|TRBV7-6
CASSAGETQYF
TGTGCCAGCAGCGCTGGGGAGACCCAGTACTTC
>NA|TRBJ1-5|NA|TRBV9
CAIRPTGLDQPQHF
TGTGCCATCCGCCCTACAGGGCTTGATCAGCCCCAGCATTTT